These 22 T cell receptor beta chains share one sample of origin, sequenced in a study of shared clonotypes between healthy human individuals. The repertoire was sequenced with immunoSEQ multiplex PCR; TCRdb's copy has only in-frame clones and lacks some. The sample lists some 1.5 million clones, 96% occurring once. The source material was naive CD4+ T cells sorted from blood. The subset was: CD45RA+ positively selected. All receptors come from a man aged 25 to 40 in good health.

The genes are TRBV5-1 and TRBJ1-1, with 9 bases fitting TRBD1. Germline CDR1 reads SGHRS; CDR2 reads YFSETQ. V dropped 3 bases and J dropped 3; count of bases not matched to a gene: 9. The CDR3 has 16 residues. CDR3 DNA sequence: TGCGCCAGCAGCTCTGGGACAGGGAAAGCATACACTGAAGCTTTCTTT. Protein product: CASSSGTGKAYTEAFF.

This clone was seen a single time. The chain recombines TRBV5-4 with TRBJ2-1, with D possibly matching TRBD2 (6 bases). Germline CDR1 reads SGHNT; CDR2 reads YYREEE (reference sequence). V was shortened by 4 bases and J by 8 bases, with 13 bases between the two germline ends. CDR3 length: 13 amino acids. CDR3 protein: CASSTTSSDEQFF. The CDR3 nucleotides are TGTGCCAGCAGCACGACTAGTTCGGATGAGCAGTTCTTC.

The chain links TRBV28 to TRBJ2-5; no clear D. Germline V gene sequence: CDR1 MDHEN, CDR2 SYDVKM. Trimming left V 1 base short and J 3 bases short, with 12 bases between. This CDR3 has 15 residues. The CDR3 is CASSLLGRPKETQYF. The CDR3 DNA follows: TGTGCCAGCAGTTTATTGGGCAGGCCAAAAGAGACCCAGTACTTC.

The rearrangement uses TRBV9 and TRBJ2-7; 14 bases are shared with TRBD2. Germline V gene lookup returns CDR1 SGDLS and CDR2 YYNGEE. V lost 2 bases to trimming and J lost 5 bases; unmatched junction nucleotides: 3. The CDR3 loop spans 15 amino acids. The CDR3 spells CASSVGLAGGNEQYF. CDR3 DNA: TGTGCCAGCAGCGTTGGACTAGCGGGAGGTAACGAGCAGTACTTC. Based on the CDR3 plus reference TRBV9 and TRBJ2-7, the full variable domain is DSGVTQTPKHLITATGQRVTLRCSPRSGDLSVYWYQQSLDQGLQFLIQYYNGEERAKGNILERFSAQQFPDLHSELNLSSLELGDSALYFCASSVGLAGGNEQYFGPGTRLTVT.

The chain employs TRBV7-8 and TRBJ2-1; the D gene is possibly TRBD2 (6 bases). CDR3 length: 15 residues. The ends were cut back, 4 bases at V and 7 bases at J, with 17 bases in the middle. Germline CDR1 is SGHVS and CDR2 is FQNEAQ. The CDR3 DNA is TGTGCCAGCAGCTCCTATGGGGGGAGTATGAATGAGCAGTTCTTC. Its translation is CASSSYGGSMNEQFF.

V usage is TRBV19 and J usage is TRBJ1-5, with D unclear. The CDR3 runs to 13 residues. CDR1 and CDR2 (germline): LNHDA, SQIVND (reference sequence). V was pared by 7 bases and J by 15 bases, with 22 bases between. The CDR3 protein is CASTSDDLGIWHF. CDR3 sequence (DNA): TGTGCCAGTACCTCGGACGACCTGGGAATTTGGCATTTT.

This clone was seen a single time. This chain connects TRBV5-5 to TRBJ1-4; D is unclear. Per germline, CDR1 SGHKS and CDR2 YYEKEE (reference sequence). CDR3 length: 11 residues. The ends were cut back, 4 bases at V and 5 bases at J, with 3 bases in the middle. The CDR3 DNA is TGTGCCAGCAGCCAGAATGAAAAACTGTTTTTT. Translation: CASSQNEKLFF.

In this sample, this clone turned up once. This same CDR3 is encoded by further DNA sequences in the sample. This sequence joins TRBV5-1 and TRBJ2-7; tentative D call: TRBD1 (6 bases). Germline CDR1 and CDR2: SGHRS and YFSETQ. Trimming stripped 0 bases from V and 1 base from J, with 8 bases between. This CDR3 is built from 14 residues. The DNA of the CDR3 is TGCGCCAGCAGCTTGGTACAGGGTTCCTACGAGCAGTACTTC. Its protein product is CASSLVQGSYEQYF.

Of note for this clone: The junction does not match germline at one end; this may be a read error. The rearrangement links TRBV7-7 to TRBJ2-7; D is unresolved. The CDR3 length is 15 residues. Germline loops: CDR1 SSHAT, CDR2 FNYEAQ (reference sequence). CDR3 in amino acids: CASSLGPGSSYEQYF. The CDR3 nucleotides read TGTGCTAGCAGCTTAGGTCCGGGCAGCTCCTACGAGCAGTACTTC.

CDR3 loop: CASSYPTGELFF. In nucleotides, the CDR3 is TGCGCCAGCAGCTACCCGACCGGGGAGCTGTTTTTT. The chain links TRBV5-1 to TRBJ2-2; D not resolved. Germline CDR1 and CDR2: SGHRS and YFSETQ. This CDR3 is built from 12 residues. V was clipped by 3 bases and J by 5 bases, with 5 bases between them.

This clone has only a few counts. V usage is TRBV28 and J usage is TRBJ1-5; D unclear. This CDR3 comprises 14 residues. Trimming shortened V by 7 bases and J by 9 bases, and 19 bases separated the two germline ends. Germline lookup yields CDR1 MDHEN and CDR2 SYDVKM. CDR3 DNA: TGTGCCAGCACCCCTGGACGGCTCAAGGGGCCCCAGCATTTT. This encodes CASTPGRLKGPQHF.

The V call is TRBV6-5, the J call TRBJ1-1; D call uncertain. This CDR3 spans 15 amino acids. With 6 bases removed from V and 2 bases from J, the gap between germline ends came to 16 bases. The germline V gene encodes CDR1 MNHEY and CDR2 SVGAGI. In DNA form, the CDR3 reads TGTGCCAGCAGGCCACCGGGAGGGCTAAACACTGAAGCTTTCTTT. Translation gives CASRPPGGLNTEAFF.

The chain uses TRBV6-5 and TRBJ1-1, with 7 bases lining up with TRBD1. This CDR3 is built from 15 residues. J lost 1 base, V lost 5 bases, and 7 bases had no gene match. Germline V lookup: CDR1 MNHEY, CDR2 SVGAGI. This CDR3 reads CASSMRGPPNTEAFF. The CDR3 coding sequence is TGTGCCAGCAGTATGAGGGGGCCTCCGAACACTGAAGCTTTCTTT.

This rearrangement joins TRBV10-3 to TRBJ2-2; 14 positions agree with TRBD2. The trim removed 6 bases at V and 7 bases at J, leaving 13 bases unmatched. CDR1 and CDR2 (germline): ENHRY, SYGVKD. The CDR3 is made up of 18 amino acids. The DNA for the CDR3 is TGTGCCATCAGGAGGGGGCCAATGGGACTAGCGGGAGACGGGGAGCTGTTTTTT. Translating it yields CAIRRGPMGLAGDGELFF.

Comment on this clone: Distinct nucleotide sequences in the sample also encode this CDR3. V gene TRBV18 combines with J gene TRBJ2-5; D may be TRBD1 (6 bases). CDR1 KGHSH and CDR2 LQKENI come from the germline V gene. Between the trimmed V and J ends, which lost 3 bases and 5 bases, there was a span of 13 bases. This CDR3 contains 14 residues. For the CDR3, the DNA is TGTGCCAGCTCACCCATACAGGGCTCCGAGACCCAGTACTTC. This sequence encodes CASSPIQGSETQYF.

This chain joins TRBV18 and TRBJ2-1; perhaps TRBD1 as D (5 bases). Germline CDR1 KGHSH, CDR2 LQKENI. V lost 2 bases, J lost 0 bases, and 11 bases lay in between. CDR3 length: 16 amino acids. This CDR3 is CASSPRGPSSYNEQFF. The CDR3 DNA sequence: TGTGCCAGCTCACCAAGGGGCCCAAGCTCCTACAATGAGCAGTTCTTC.

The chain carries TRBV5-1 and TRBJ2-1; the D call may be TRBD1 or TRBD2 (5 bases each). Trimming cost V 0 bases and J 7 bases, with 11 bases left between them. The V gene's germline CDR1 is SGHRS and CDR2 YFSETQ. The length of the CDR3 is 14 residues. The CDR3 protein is CASSLAGLENEQFF. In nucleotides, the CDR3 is TGCGCCAGCAGCTTGGCGGGGCTGGAGAATGAGCAGTTCTTC.

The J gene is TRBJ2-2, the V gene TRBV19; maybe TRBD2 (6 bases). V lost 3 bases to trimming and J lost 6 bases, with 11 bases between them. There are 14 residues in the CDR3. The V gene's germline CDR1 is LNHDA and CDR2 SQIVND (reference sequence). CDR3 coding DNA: TGTGCCAGTAGTATTGGAGGGATCGCCGGGGAGCTGTTTTTT. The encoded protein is CASSIGGIAGELFF.

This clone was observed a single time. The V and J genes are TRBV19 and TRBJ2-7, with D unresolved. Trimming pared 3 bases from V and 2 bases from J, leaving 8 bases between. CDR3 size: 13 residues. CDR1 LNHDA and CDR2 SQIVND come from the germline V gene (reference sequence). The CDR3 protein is CASSIELPYEQYF. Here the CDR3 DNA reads TGTGCCAGTAGTATTGAGCTCCCCTACGAGCAGTACTTC.

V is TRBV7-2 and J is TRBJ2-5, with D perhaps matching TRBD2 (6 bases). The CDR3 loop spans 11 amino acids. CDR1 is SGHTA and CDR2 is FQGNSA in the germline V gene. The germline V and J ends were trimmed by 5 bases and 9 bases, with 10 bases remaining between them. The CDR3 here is CASSLREAQYF. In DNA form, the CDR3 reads TGTGCCAGCAGCCTCAGGGAGGCCCAGTACTTC.

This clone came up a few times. CDR3 region: CASSLALVYEQYF. The CDR3 bases are TGTGCCAGCAGCTTGGCCCTCGTATACGAGCAGTACTTC. The chain carries TRBV5-6 and TRBJ2-7; no clear D. Trimming removed 0 bases from V and 4 bases from J, with 8 bases in between. This CDR3 spans 13 amino acids. The germline V gene encodes CDR1 SGHDT and CDR2 YYEEEE.

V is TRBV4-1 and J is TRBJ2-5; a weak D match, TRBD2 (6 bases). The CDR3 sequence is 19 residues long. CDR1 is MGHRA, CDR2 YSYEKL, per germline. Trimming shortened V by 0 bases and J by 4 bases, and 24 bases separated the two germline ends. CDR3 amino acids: CASSQDSSNWTSGLETQYF. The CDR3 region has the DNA TGCGCCAGCAGCCAAGATTCGTCCAACTGGACAAGCGGGTTAGAGACCCAGTACTTC.